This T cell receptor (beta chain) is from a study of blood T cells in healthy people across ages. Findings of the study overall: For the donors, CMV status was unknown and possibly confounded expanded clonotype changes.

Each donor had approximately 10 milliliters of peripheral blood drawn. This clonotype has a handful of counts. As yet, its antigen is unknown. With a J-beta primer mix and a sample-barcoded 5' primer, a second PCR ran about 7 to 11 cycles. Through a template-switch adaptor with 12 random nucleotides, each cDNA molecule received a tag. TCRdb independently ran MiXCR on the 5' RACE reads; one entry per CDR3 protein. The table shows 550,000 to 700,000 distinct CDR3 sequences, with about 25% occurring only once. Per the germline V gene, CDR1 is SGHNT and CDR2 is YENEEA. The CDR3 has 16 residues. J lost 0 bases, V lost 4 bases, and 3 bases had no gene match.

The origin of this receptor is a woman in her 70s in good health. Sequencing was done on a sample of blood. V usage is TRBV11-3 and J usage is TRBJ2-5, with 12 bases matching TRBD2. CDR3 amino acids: CASSSRLAGDQETQYF. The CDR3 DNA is TGTGCCAGCAGCTCCCGACTAGCGGGGGACCAAGAGACCCAGTACTTC. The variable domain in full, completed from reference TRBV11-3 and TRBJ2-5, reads EAGVVQSPRYKIIEKKQPVAFWCNPISGHNTLYWYLQNLGQGPELLIRYENEEAVDDSQLPKDRFSAERLKGVDSTLKIQPAELGDSAVYLCASSSRLAGDQETQYFGPGTRLLVL.